The rows below give T cell receptor beta chains drawn from one sample of a study of follicular helper T cells after annual influenza vaccination. The assay was immunoSEQ multiplex PCR, and TCRdb's table has in-frame clones only and misses some. The table lists approximately 1,400 clones, roughly 80% of them singletons, with approximately 3% in the top ten. Sequencing was performed on CXCR5+ CD38+ circulating T follicular helper cells from blood, taken 7 days after influenza vaccination. The receptor source for this set is an adult who received the influenza vaccine. Both conserved end residues are part of each CDR3. A D gene is named only where the DNA matches it firmly. Clone size is stated in some rows and not others, as once, few, many or a class when expanded.

>-|15|TRBV7-9|TRBD1|TRBJ2-2
CASSPTGGPAGELFF
TGTGCCAGCAGCCCCACAGGGGGCCCGGCCGGGGAGCTGTTTTTT
>few|14|TRBV7-2|-|TRBJ2-2
CASRDQGFTGELFF
TGTGCCAGCAGGGATCAGGGATTCACCGGGGAGCTGTTTTTT
>-|15|TRBV29-1|-|TRBJ1-2
CSAQGPESTNYGYTF
TGCAGCGCCCAAGGACCTGAATCTACTAACTATGGCTACACCTTC
>-|15|TRBV27|TRBD2|TRBJ2-7
CASRTSLALGYEQYF
TGTGCCAGCAGGACCTCACTAGCGCTAGGCTACGAGCAGTACTTC
>-|13|TRBV5-1|TRBD2|TRBJ2-1
CASSLGGGREQFF
TGCGCCAGCAGCTTGGGCGGGGGGCGAGAGCAGTTCTTC
>-|17|TRBV23-1|-|TRBJ2-3
CASSQSPPGRHTDTQYF
TGCGCCAGCAGTCAATCTCCCCCAGGGAGGCACACAGATACGCAGTATTTT
>-|12|TRBV6-6|-|TRBJ1-1
CATEIRETEAFF
TGTGCCACCGAGATCAGGGAGACTGAAGCTTTCTTT
>-|17|TRBV4-3|-|TRBJ2-3
CASSQDLAGASTDTQYF
TGCGCCAGCAGCCAAGATTTGGCGGGGGCTAGCACAGATACGCAGTATTTT
>-|17|TRBV9|TRBD2|TRBJ2-5
CASSVESGSGGAKTQYF
TGTGCCAGCAGCGTAGAATCGGGGAGCGGGGGGGCTAAGACCCAGTACTTC
>-|14|TRBV27|-|TRBJ1-6
CASSPRWENSPLHF
TGTGCCAGCAGTCCCCGCTGGGAAAATTCACCCCTCCACTTT
>-|18|TRBV27|-|TRBJ2-6
CASSLSMGRSSGANVLTF
TGTGCCAGCAGTTTATCGATGGGACGGAGCTCTGGGGCCAACGTCCTGACTTTC
>-|15|TRBV27|-|TRBJ2-6
CASSSTVTGANVLTF
TGTGCCAGCAGTTCAACAGTTACTGGGGCCAACGTCCTGACTTTC
>few|18|TRBV19|TRBD1|TRBJ2-7
CASSMGYIGQGVSYEQYF
TGTGCCAGTAGTATGGGGTATATCGGACAGGGGGTTTCCTACGAGCAGTACTTC
>-|17|TRBV4-2|-|TRBJ1-4
CASSQGERGNSNEKLFF
TGTGCCAGCAGCCAGGGGGAAAGAGGGAACTCTAATGAAAAACTGTTTTTT